These 14 T cell receptor beta chains were all obtained from the same sample, sequenced in a study of blood T cell repertoires in COVID-19. Sequencing used immunoSEQ multiplex PCR; TCRdb keeps in-frame clones, though not all of them. The sample carries 220,000 or so clones, 82% recorded once. The specimen sequenced was peripheral blood. The receptor set was obtained from a woman over 75 with acute or convalescent COVID-19.

The genes are TRBV5-5 and TRBJ1-5; 8 nucleotides align to TRBD1. This CDR3 has 15 residues. The germline gives CDR1 SGHKS, CDR2 YYEKEE (reference sequence). The V gene end was trimmed by 4 bases and the J gene end by 0 bases; junction bases not matched to a gene: 3. CDR3: CASSPGGYSNQPQHF. DNA for the CDR3: TGTGCCAGCAGCCCAGGGGGCTATAGCAATCAGCCCCAGCATTTT.

The chain links TRBV12-3 or TRBV12-4 to TRBJ1-1; D remains ambiguous. V was shortened by 4 bases and J by 1 base, with 7 bases between the two germline ends. This CDR3 contains 13 residues. The CDR3 DNA sequence: TGTGCCAGCAGTTACAGATCGAACACTGAAGCTTTCTTT. It yields the protein CASSYRSNTEAFF.

The V gene is TRBV5-4, the J gene TRBJ1-5; TRBD1 agrees at 9 bases. The CDR3 has 15 residues. CDR1 SGHNT and CDR2 YYREEE come from the germline V gene (reference sequence). V lost 0 bases, J lost 4 bases, and 2 bases stayed unmatched. CDR3 nucleotides: TGTGCCAGCAGCTTGGAAGGGACAGGGAATCAGCCCCAGCATTTT. Amino acids: CASSLEGTGNQPQHF.

This clone appeared many times. The chain recombines TRBV10-1 with TRBJ2-5; 8 bases line up with TRBD1. CDR3 size: 12 residues. With V trimmed by 8 bases and J by 5 bases, 4 bases remained unmatched. Germline CDR1 and CDR2: WNHNN and SYGVQD (reference sequence). Here the CDR3 DNA reads TGCGCCAGCGGACAGGGATCGGAGACCCAGTACTTC. Translation: CASGQGSETQYF.

This clone has just one count. CDR3 in DNA: TGTGCCAGTAGTATAGGACTAGCGTCCACCGGGGAGCTGTTTTTT. Translated, it gives CASSIGLASTGELFF. This chain connects TRBV19 to TRBJ2-2; 8 bases are a match to TRBD2. With V trimmed by 1 base and J by 4 bases, 2 bases remained unmatched. This CDR3 has 15 residues. Looked up from germline, CDR1 is LNHDA and CDR2 is SQIVND (reference sequence). The full variable domain, completed using reference TRBV19 and TRBJ2-2, is DGGITQSPKYLFRKEGQNVTLSCEQNLNHDAMYWYRQDPGQGLRLIYYSQIVNDFQKGDIAEGYSVSREKKESFPLTVTSAQKNPTAFYLCASSIGLASTGELFFGEGSRLTVL.

The chain uses TRBV6-6 and TRBJ1-1; no firm D call. V lost 7 bases and J lost 7, with 7 bases in between. Germline values: CDR1 MNHNY, CDR2 SVGAGI (reference sequence). The CDR3 length is 10 residues. CDR3 sequence: CASTENEAFF. The CDR3 DNA reads TGTGCCAGCACCGAGAATGAAGCTTTCTTT.

The chain links TRBV7-3 to TRBJ2-5; a possible D gene is TRBD1 (6 bases). V was pared by 2 bases and J by 1 base, with 17 bases between. This CDR3 region has 17 residues. CDR1 is SGHTA and CDR2 is FQGTGA in the germline V gene. The DNA of the CDR3 is TGTGCCAGCAGCTTAGGGACATCGGGGTCTTCCCAAGAGACCCAGTACTTC. Protein sequence: CASSLGTSGSSQETQYF. Drawing the rest from reference TRBV7-3 and TRBJ2-5, the complete variable domain is GAGVSQTPSNKVTEKGKYVELRCDPISGHTALYWYRQSLGQGPEFLIYFQGTGAADDSGLPNDRFFAVRPEGSVSTLKIQRTERGDSAVYLCASSLGTSGSSQETQYFGPGTRLLVL.

This chain links TRBV2 with TRBJ1-2, with 11 bases lining up with TRBD1. Looked up from germline, CDR1 is SNHLY and CDR2 is FYNNEI. The CDR3 covers 12 residues. V shed 11 bases and J 7 bases; nucleotides not matched to a gene: 6. In DNA form, the CDR3 reads TGTGCCGCGGGGACAGGGGGGGGTGGCTACACCTTC. This sequence encodes CAAGTGGGGYTF.

The chain couples TRBV29-1 to TRBJ2-7; TRBD1 agrees at 9 bases. After removal of 4 bases from V and 7 bases from J, the junction contained 5 bases not matched to a gene. From germline, CDR1 is SQVTM and CDR2 ANQGSEA. The CDR3 spans 12 residues. CDR3 bases: TGCAGCGTTGGGGGACAGGGCCTGGAGCAGTACTTC. It specifies CSVGGQGLEQYF.

This clone occurred a few times. CDR3 sequence: CASSTRTSGTGPGEQYF. CDR3 DNA sequence: TGCGCCAGCAGCACCAGGACTAGCGGGACAGGACCTGGGGAGCAGTACTTC. The rearrangement uses TRBV5-1 and TRBJ2-7; 12 nucleotides agree with TRBD2. After removal of 4 bases from V and 7 bases from J, the junction contained 15 bases not matched to a gene. This CDR3 is 17 amino acids long. CDR1 is SGHRS, CDR2 YFSETQ, per germline. The whole variable domain, remainder taken from reference TRBV5-1 and TRBJ2-7, is KAGVTQTPRYLIKTRGQQVTLSCSPISGHRSVSWYQQTPGQGLQFLFEYFSETQRNKGNFPGRFSGRQFSNSRSEMNVSTLELGDSALYLCASSTRTSGTGPGEQYFGPGTRLTVT.

The rearrangement joins TRBV6-1 to TRBJ1-5; the D gene is possibly TRBD1 (6 bases). The CDR3 loop spans 16 amino acids. The germline CDR1 and CDR2 sequences are MNHNS and SASEGT. V was clipped by 4 bases and J by 7 bases, with 20 bases between them. The CDR3 nucleotides read TGTGCCAGCAGTGGAGGGAGTGCGGGGGCTGGGCAGCCCCAGCATTTT. It is translated as CASSGGSAGAGQPQHF.

The chain combines TRBV6-2 or TRBV6-3 with TRBJ1-6; no firm D call. V was trimmed by 10 bases and J by 14 bases, leaving 18 bases between them. CDR3 size: 12 residues. Germline CDR1 and CDR2: MNHEY and SVGEGT. The CDR3 region has the DNA TGTGCCACCGGCCCCCACCGGAGGGCCCTCCACTTT. It codes for CATGPHRRALHF.

For the CDR3, the DNA is TGTGCCAGCAGCTTAGTGGGTGCGGGGTCGAACACCGGGGAGCTGTTTTTT. This translates into CASSLVGAGSNTGELFF. The chain couples TRBV7-2 to TRBJ2-2, with D maybe TRBD2 (6 bases). The germline V and J ends were trimmed by 1 base and 0 bases, with 12 bases remaining between them. The CDR3 totals 17 residues. Germline loops: CDR1 SGHTA, CDR2 FQGNSA.

The J gene is TRBJ1-1, the V gene TRBV7-2, with D possibly matching TRBD1 (5 bases). The CDR3 spans 14 residues. Germline V CDR1 and CDR2: SGHTA, FQGNSA. Trimming cost V 5 bases and J 1 base, with 11 bases left between them. The CDR3 region is CASSHRNSNTEAFF. CDR3 coding DNA: TGTGCCAGCAGCCACAGGAACTCGAACACTGAAGCTTTCTTT.